This T cell receptor beta chain was sequenced during a study of blood T cell repertoires in COVID-19 (dated by TCRdb to 2020 to 2022). For the study in its entirety: Collaborator samples came from the United States, Italy and Spain and covered acute and convalescent phases of COVID-19. The prospective study material was composed of cDNA or gDNA derived from T cells, B-cell-depleted T cells, or PBMCs. Deeply sampled blood TCRbeta repertoires from subjects exposed to, actively infected with, or recovered from COVID-19 were included in the dataset. The repertoires were released in a freely available public database meant as a resource for research on the immune response to SARS-CoV-2. The samples were drawn from two sources: the first 160 participants of the ongoing ImmuneRACE study, and about 1,300 subjects contributed by 6 global collaborators. Sample metadata almost always included a de-identified subject ID, COVID-19 status, age in years and sex. HLA class I and class II types, where available, came from metadata supplied by the sample provider rather than from assay-based typing.

Regarding this clone: Which antigen it targets is not known. No clone much larger than this one lies a single base away; base qualities are absent.

Whole blood was collected in K2EDTA tubes by collaborating institutions according to the institutions' own protocols. For TCRbeta analysis, collaborators shipped samples as frozen whole blood, isolated PBMCs, or DNA extracted from either of those sample types. Overall study outcomes, separate from this receptor: The quantity of clinical and demographic metadata differed by source and by participant and was supplied without curation.

Inclusive of the bounding cysteine and phenylalanine, the CDR3 is 15 residues long. Only the CDR3 portion is preserved as DNA: 45 bases, with reading frame beginning at the first base. CDR1 and CDR2 are drawn from the germline V gene: MNHEY, SVGEGT. V ends up 2 bases short and J 2 bases short, with an unmatched junction base count of 2. TCRbeta CDR3 regions were amplified from genomic DNA by means of the immunoSEQ Assay, a bias-controlled multiplex PCR. In the authors' own workflow: The number of nucleated cells in each sample was estimated from the amplification of reference gene primers within the assay. To quantify the absolute abundance of each unique TCRbeta CDR3 rearrangement, sequence reads were collapsed and filtered. For each sample, productive Simpson clonality was calculated by taking the square root of Simpson's diversity index across productive rearrangements. TCRdb's version of the immuneACCESS table is confined to in-frame rearrangements and falls short of the full clone set. An unresolved V gene accounts for under half of the shortfall where checked; the remainder is of unknown origin. The V and J calls and clone size come from that table; D and trimming were worked out from the DNA. This sample lists about 140,000 clones; 75% to 80% were detected once. The ten largest clones add up to roughly 10% of the sample.

Recombination connected TRBV6-2 or TRBV6-3 to TRBJ2-5, and 10 junctional nucleotides match TRBD1. Sample: peripheral blood. The sequence derives from a woman aged 45-65 years with active or convalescent COVID-19. The CDR3 in this case is CASSYRDRGQETQYF. The sequence in DNA is TGTGCCAGCAGTTACCGGGACAGGGGACAAGAGACCCAGTACTTC.